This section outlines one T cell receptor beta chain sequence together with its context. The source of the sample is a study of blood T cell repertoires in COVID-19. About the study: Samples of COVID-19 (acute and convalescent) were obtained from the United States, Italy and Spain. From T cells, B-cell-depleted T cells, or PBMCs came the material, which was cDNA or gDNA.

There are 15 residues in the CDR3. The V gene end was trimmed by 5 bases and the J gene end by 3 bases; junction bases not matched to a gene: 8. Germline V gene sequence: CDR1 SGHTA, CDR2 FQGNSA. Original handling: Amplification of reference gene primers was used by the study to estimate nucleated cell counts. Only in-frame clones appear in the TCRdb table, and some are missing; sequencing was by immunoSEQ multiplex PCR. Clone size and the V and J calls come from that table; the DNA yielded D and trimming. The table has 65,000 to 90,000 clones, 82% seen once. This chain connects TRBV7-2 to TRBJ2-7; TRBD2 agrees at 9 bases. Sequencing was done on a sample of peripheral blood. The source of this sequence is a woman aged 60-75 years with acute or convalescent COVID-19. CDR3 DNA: TGTGCCAGCAGCGTCGGGACTAGCTCAGGCTACGAGCAGTACTTC. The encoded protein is CASSVGTSSGYEQYF.